The rows below give T cell receptor beta chains drawn from one sample of a study of cytomegalovirus exposure and HLA in healthy donors. The method was immunoSEQ multiplex PCR; TCRdb's version includes in-frame clones alone and lacks a portion of them. The sample data list about 160,000 clones. Sequences were obtained from PBMCs. The receptors shown here come from a woman aged 55-75 years in good health and CMV-seronegative. Each CDR3 is given with its conserved first and last residue. The order of the fields is J gene, D gene, V gene, CDR3 protein, CDR3 DNA. D genes are given only for firm matches.

TRBJ2-3	TRBD2	TRBV4-3	CASSQDLVAGAITDTQYF	TGCGCCAGCAGCCAAGATCTGGTAGCGGGGGCGATCACAGATACGCAGTATTTT
TRBJ1-2	TRBD1	TRBV6-4	CASSPGQGNYGYTF	TGTGCCAGCAGTCCGGGACAGGGGAACTATGGCTACACCTTC
TRBJ2-1	TRBD1	TRBV25-1	CASSGDRGGDEQFF	TGTGCCAGCAGTGGGGACAGGGGTGGCGATGAGCAGTTCTTC
TRBJ2-5	-	TRBV9	CASSDTEETQYF	TGTGCCAGCAGCGATACAGAAGAGACCCAGTACTTC
TRBJ2-1	-	TRBV30	CASTSSLYNEQFF	TGTGCCTCGACTAGTTCCTTGTACAATGAGCAGTTCTTC
TRBJ2-5	-	TRBV6-5	CASRSDWETQYF	TGTGCCAGCAGGTCCGACTGGGAGACCCAGTACTTC
TRBJ2-7	TRBD1	TRBV7-2	CASSTRTGHEQYF	TGTGCCAGCAGCACTCGGACAGGGCACGAGCAGTACTTC
TRBJ2-1	TRBD2	TRBV19	CASSLPTSGSYNEQFF	TGTGCCAGTAGTTTGCCCACTAGCGGGAGTTACAATGAGCAGTTCTTC
TRBJ1-1	-	TRBV7-9	CASRVGQGAKTVF	-
TRBJ1-5	TRBD1	TRBV4-1	CASSPHHRQGPEPQHF	TGCGCCAGCAGCCCACACCATCGACAGGGTCCAGAACCCCAGCATTTT
TRBJ2-1	-	TRBV21-1	CARVRGGRDYNEQFF	TGTGCCAGAGTGAGAGGCGGGAGGGATTACAATGAGCAGTTCTTC
TRBJ2-7	-	TRBV27	CASKTPGIHEQYF	TGTGCCAGCAAAACCCCGGGAATCCACGAGCAGTACTTC
TRBJ2-7	TRBD2	TRBV2	CASSTSGRGEQYF	TGTGCCAGCAGTACTAGCGGGAGGGGTGAGCAGTACTTC
TRBJ1-1	TRBD1	TRBV5-1	CASSLEGQGTEAFF	TGCGCCAGCAGCTTGGAGGGACAGGGGACTGAAGCTTTCTTT
TRBJ2-7	-	TRBV7-9	CASSLGRSSYEQYF	TGTGCCAGCAGCTTAGGGCGGAGCTCCTACGAGCAGTACTTC
TRBJ2-7	-	TRBV6-6	CASSYSGTATYEQYF	TGTGCCAGCAGTTACTCGGGGACTGCGACCTACGAGCAGTACTTC
TRBJ2-7	TRBD1	TRBV5-1	CASSSAGGRSYEQYF	TGCGCCAGCAGCTCTGCAGGGGGTCGGTCCTACGAGCAGTACTTC
TRBJ1-5	-	TRBV4-2	CASSQDAPGGTGNQPQHF	TGTGCCAGCAGCCAAGATGCCCCGGGAGGGACCGGCAATCAGCCCCAGCATTTT
TRBJ2-1	TRBD2	TRBV7-9	CASSLGTSGTYNEQFF	TGTGCCAGCAGCTTAGGGACTAGCGGCACCTACAATGAGCAGTTCTTC
TRBJ2-2	-	TRBV10-3	CAISGTRSPGELFF	TGTGCCATCAGTGGCACTAGGTCCCCCGGGGAGCTGTTTTTT
TRBJ1-1	-	TRBV6-1	CASSEIPPFMRMNTEAFF	TGTGCCAGCAGTGAAATCCCACCTTTTATGCGGATGAACACTGAAGCTTTCTTT
TRBJ2-7	TRBD2	TRBV11-2	CASSLAERWVAGVSEQYF	TGTGCCAGCAGCTTAGCGGAGCGGTGGGTAGCGGGAGTCTCGGAGCAGTACTTC